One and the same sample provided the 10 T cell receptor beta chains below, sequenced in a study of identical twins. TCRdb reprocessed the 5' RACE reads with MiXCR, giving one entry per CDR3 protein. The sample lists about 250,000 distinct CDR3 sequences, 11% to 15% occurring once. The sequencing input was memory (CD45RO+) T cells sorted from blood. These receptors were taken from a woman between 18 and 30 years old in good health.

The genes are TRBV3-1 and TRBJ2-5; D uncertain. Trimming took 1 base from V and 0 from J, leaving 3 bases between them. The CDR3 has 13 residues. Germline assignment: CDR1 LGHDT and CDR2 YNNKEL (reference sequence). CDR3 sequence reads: CASSQGYQETQYF. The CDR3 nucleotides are TGTGCCAGCAGCCAAGGGTACCAAGAGACCCAGTACTTC.

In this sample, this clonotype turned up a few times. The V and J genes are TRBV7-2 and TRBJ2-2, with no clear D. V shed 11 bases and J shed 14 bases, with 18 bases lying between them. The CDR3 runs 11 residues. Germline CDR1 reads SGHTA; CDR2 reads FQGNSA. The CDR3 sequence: CTCSQSVFLFF. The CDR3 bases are TGTACCTGCTCCCAATCTGTGTTCCTGTTTTTT.

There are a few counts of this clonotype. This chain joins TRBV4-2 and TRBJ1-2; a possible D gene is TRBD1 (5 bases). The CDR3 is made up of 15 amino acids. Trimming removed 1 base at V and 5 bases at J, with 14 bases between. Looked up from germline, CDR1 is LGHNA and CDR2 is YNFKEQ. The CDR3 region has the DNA TGTGCCAGCAGCCAAGCTCCGGGACGGGAGTATGGCTACACCTTC. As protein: CASSQAPGREYGYTF.

The CDR3 spells CASSFLTGVTEAFF. CDR3 DNA sequence: TGTGCCAGCAGCTTTCTTACAGGGGTCACTGAAGCTTTCTTT. The genes are TRBV7-6 and TRBJ1-1, with TRBD1 matching 7 bases. The CDR3 totals 14 residues. The V and J ends lost 3 bases and 4 bases, in that order; junction bases with no gene match: 5. Germline V CDR1 and CDR2: SGHVS, FNYEAQ.

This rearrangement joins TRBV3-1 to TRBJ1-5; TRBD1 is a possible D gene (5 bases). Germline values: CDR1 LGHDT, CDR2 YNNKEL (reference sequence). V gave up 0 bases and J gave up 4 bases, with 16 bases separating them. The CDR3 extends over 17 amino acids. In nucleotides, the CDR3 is TGTGCCAGCAGCCAAGACAAGAAGGGGAGGAAAAATCAGCCCCAGCATTTT. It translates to CASSQDKKGRKNQPQHF.

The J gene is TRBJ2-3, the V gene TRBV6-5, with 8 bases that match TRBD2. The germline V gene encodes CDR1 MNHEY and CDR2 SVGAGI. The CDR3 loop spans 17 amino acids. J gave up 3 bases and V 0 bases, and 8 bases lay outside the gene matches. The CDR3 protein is CASSYSRVPSGTDTQYF. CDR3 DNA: TGTGCCAGCAGTTACTCGAGGGTTCCTAGCGGGACAGATACGCAGTATTTT.

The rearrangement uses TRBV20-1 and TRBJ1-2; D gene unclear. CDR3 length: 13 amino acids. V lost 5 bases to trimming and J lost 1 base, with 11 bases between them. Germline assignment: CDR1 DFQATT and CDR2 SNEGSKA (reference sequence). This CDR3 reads CSAGGGGNYGYTF. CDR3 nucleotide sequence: TGCAGTGCTGGAGGAGGAGGTAACTATGGCTACACCTTC.

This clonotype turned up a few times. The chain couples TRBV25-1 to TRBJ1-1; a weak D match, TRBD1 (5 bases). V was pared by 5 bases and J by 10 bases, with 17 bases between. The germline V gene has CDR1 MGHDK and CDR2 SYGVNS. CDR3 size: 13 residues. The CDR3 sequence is CASSTVEGLGAFF. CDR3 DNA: TGTGCCAGCAGTACGGTCGAGGGGCTCGGAGCTTTCTTT.

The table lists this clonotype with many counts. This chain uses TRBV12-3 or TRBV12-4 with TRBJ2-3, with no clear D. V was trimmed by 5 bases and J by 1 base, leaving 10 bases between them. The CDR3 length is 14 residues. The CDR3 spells CASSRTEGTDTQYF. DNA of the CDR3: TGTGCCAGCAGTCGTACGGAAGGCACAGATACGCAGTATTTT.

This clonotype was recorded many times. The CDR3 is CASSLASLLPGGTYNEQFF. In nucleotides, the CDR3 is TGTGCCAGCAGCTTAGCCTCCTTACTACCGGGAGGTACCTACAATGAGCAGTTCTTC. The rearrangement uses TRBV7-2 and TRBJ2-1, with 7 bases lining up with TRBD2. This CDR3 is built from 19 residues. Germline V gene lookup returns CDR1 SGHTA and CDR2 FQGNSA. J lost 2 bases, V lost 0 bases, and 13 bases had no gene match.